Shown below are 2 T cell receptor beta chains from a single sample sequenced in a study of blood T cell repertoires in COVID-19. TCRdb's table, derived via immunoSEQ multiplex PCR, lists solely in-frame clones and lacks some. The sample holds around 41,000 clones, 70% to 90% seen once. The sample taken for sequencing was peripheral blood. The origin of the receptors is a human donor in a cohort sampled during active COVID-19.

The chain has TRBV9 and TRBJ2-3; D not certain. Germline V gene data show CDR1 as SGDLS and CDR2 as YYNGEE. This CDR3 region has 15 residues. The ends were cut back, 0 bases at V and 0 bases at J, with 8 bases in the middle. The CDR3 sequence is CASSVGPTSTDTQYF. CDR3 nucleotide sequence: TGTGCCAGCAGCGTAGGGCCGACAAGCACAGATACGCAGTATTTT. Together with reference TRBV9 and TRBJ2-3, the CDR3 gives the full variable domain: DSGVTQTPKHLITATGQRVTLRCSPRSGDLSVYWYQQSLDQGLQFLIQYYNGEERAKGNILERFSAQQFPDLHSELNLSSLELGDSALYFCASSVGPTSTDTQYFGPGTRLTVL.

V usage is TRBV19 and J usage is TRBJ1-1; 7 positions agree with TRBD1. Germline lookup yields CDR1 LNHDA and CDR2 SQIVND (reference sequence). Trimming cost V 3 bases and J 1 base; bases outside gene matches: 14. CDR3 length equals 18 residues. The DNA for the CDR3 is TGTGCCAGTAGTATTAGAAGTCGAGGGGGCTCCCGGAACACTGAAGCTTTCTTT. Protein: CASSIRSRGGSRNTEAFF.